Below are 8 T cell receptor beta chains sequenced from a single sample in a study of T-cell reconstitution after alpha-beta-depleted transplantation in children. It was with unique molecular identifiers that the TCRbeta library was prepared. Each CDR3 protein is one row after TCRdb ran MiXCR on the PCR reads. This repertoire shows about 980,000 distinct CDR3 sequences, 25% to 30% found once; its top ten account for 25% to 35%. This sample comprised PBMCs, mostly from graft donor cells, obtained 360 days after TCRalphabeta/CD19-depleted stem cell transplant. Every receptor here comes from a boy less than two years old who had a stem cell transplant for SCID, so the T cells may come from the graft donor.

This clonotype occurred a few times. The V gene is TRBV4-1, the J gene TRBJ1-1; tentatively, D is TRBD1 (6 bases). Germline loops: CDR1 MGHRA, CDR2 YSYEKL. The CDR3 spans 16 residues. With 7 bases removed from V and 7 bases from J, the gap between germline ends came to 25 bases. The CDR3 DNA is TGCGCCAGCAATGGGAACCTCAGGGGCTCGATAAGTGAAGCTTTCTTT. Translated: CASNGNLRGSISEAFF.

CDR3 loop: CASSLVVGRGDTQYF. The CDR3 DNA reads as TGTGCCAGCAGTTTAGTGGTCGGGAGGGGAGATACGCAGTATTTT. The V and J genes are TRBV12-3 or TRBV12-4 and TRBJ2-3; TRBD2 agrees at 8 bases. The ends lost 1 base at V and 5 bases at J; junction bases unmatched: 5. The length of the CDR3 is 15 residues.

The V and J genes are TRBV24-1 and TRBJ1-5; no clear D gene. The V end lost 7 bases, the J end lost 6 bases, and 15 bases lay between the germline ends. The CDR3 covers 14 residues. Germline values: CDR1 KGHDR, CDR2 SFDVKD. The CDR3 nucleotides are TGTGCCACCAGCGCGTCGACCGGCAGTCAGCCCCAGCATTTT. As protein: CATSASTGSQPQHF.

The J gene is TRBJ2-3, the V gene TRBV5-1, with TRBD1 matching over 8 bases. CDR1 is SGHRS, CDR2 YFSETQ, per germline. V dropped 7 bases and J dropped 1; count of bases not matched to a gene: 5. CDR3 length: 14 amino acids. The DNA for the CDR3 is TGCGCCAGCCTACCGGGACAGGGCACAGATACGCAGTATTTT. Its protein product is CASLPGQGTDTQYF.

The chain uses TRBV21-1 and TRBJ2-7; the D call TRBD1 from the table was never checked on the DNA. TRBV21-1 is labeled a pseudogene. The CDR3 is 16 amino acids. CDR3 residues: CASSNPFGVCSYEQYF. CDR3 bases: TGTGCCAGCAGCAACCCCTTTGGGGTCTGCTCCTACGAGCAGTACTTC.

The genes are TRBV10-3 and TRBJ2-5, with D uncertain. Germline V gene data show CDR1 as ENHRY and CDR2 as SYGVKD. V gave up 3 bases and J gave up 5 bases, with 10 bases separating them. This CDR3 has 13 residues. CDR3 region: CAISDGVSETQYF. CDR3 sequence (DNA): TGTGCCATCAGTGACGGTGTTTCGGAGACCCAGTACTTC.

The chain combines TRBV12-3 or TRBV12-4 with TRBJ1-6; a possible D gene is TRBD1 (5 bases). Deletions cut 3 bases from V and 10 bases from J, with 13 bases between. The CDR3 consists of 14 residues. In DNA, the CDR3 is TGTGCCAGCAGTTTTGGCCAGGGAAAATCACCCCTCCACTTT. Protein: CASSFGQGKSPLHF.

This rearrangement joins TRBV7-2 to TRBJ2-7, with 7 bases fitting TRBD2. The CDR3 has 15 residues. V gave up 1 base and J gave up 2 bases; unmatched junction bases: 5. Per germline, CDR1 SGHTA and CDR2 FQGNSA. The CDR3 nucleotides read TGTGCCAGCAGCTTAGTTGCGGGGGAGCCCTACGAGCAGTACTTC. It is translated as CASSLVAGEPYEQYF.